These 20 T cell receptor beta chains originate from one sample sequenced in a study of T cells after yellow fever vaccination. TCRdb independently ran MiXCR on the 5' RACE reads; one entry per CDR3 protein. The data hold about 400,000 distinct CDR3 sequences, with around 6.4% observed a single time. The material sequenced was PBMCs, taken 5 days after the yellow fever booster vaccination. These receptors were collected from a man aged 25-45 years who received the YFV17D yellow fever vaccine.

This clonotype was seen ten or more times. The chain couples TRBV5-1 to TRBJ2-3; D may be TRBD1 (6 bases). Trimming left V 3 bases short and J 2 bases short, with 10 bases between. Germline V gives CDR1 SGHRS, CDR2 YFSETQ. This CDR3 has 14 residues. CDR3 nucleotide sequence: TGCGCCAGCAGCTCGGGACAATCCACAGATACGCAGTATTTT. Its protein product is CASSSGQSTDTQYF.

This clonotype was recorded at least ten times. The V call is TRBV20-1, the J call TRBJ2-1; a possible D gene is TRBD2 (5 bases). The ends were cut back, 5 bases at V and 8 bases at J, with 13 bases in the middle. The CDR3 runs to 12 residues. CDR1 and CDR2 (germline): DFQATT, SNEGSKA (reference sequence). DNA for the CDR3: TGCAGTGCTTTACCGAGGGCCGATGAGCAGTTCTTC. This translates into CSALPRADEQFF.

The chain has TRBV5-1 and TRBJ2-1; D not certain. V lost 5 bases and J lost 6, with 12 bases in between. The CDR3 is made up of 13 amino acids. From germline, CDR1 is SGHRS and CDR2 YFSETQ. CDR3 sequence: CASRPDGINEQFF. Here the CDR3 DNA reads TGCGCCAGCAGACCGGACGGTATCAATGAGCAGTTCTTC.

This clonotype was seen many times. The chain joins TRBV3-1 to TRBJ2-1, with D unclear. The germline gives CDR1 LGHDT, CDR2 YNNKEL (reference sequence). The CDR3 is 13 residues long. V was shortened by 4 bases and J by 9 bases, with 13 bases between the two germline ends. CDR3 sequence: CASSLSKGTEQFF. CDR3 in DNA: TGTGCCAGCAGCCTCTCGAAGGGAACTGAGCAGTTCTTC.

The chain recombines TRBV11-3 with TRBJ2-7; D is ambiguous. The CDR3 runs to 13 residues. Per germline, CDR1 SGHNT and CDR2 YENEEA. The germline V and J ends were trimmed by 3 bases and 6 bases, with 12 bases remaining between them. As DNA, the CDR3 is TGTGCCAGCAGCTTTAAGCTTGGTAGCGAGCAGTACTTC. Its translation is CASSFKLGSEQYF. The whole variable domain, filled in from reference TRBV11-3 and TRBJ2-7, reads EAGVVQSPRYKIIEKKQPVAFWCNPISGHNTLYWYLQNLGQGPELLIRYENEEAVDDSQLPKDRFSAERLKGVDSTLKIQPAELGDSAVYLCASSFKLGSEQYFGPGTRLTVT.

This clonotype was observed a few times. V gene TRBV2 combines with J gene TRBJ2-1, with 7 bases fitting TRBD2. The ends lost 9 bases at V and 6 bases at J; junction bases unmatched: 5. This CDR3 has 12 residues. The V gene's germline CDR1 is SNHLY and CDR2 FYNNEI. CDR3 protein: CASSAGVNEQFF. In nucleotides, the CDR3 is TGTGCCAGTTCCGCGGGAGTCAATGAGCAGTTCTTC.

The rearrangement joins TRBV6-5 to TRBJ1-5; D call uncertain. The CDR3 is 13 residues long. Germline lookup yields CDR1 MNHEY and CDR2 SVGAGI. Between the trimmed V and J ends, which lost 0 bases and 4 bases, there was a span of 4 bases. The CDR3 region is CASSYSSNQPQHF. DNA of the CDR3: TGTGCCAGCAGTTACTCGTCTAATCAGCCCCAGCATTTT.

This clonotype was seen at least ten times. V usage is TRBV24-1 and J usage is TRBJ2-2, with D possibly matching TRBD1 (6 bases). Trimming left V 6 bases short and J 5 bases short, with 15 bases between. CDR1 is KGHDR, CDR2 SFDVKD, per germline. The CDR3 extends over 15 amino acids. The CDR3 here is CATSREGVNTGELFF. CDR3 nucleotides: TGTGCCACCAGTCGAGAGGGGGTAAATACCGGGGAGCTGTTTTTT.

This clonotype was detected many times. V gene TRBV20-1 combines with J gene TRBJ2-3; 9 positions match TRBD2. Germline loops: CDR1 DFQATT, CDR2 SNEGSKA (reference sequence). With V trimmed by 4 bases and J by 4 bases, 6 bases remained unmatched. The CDR3 spans 14 residues. The CDR3 DNA reads as TGCAGTGCTAAGGCGGGGGGGGGAGCAGATACGCAGTATTTT. Its protein is CSAKAGGGADTQYF.

This clonotype was detected many times. The gene calls are TRBV18 and TRBJ1-1; no reliable D call. The length of the CDR3 is 15 residues. CDR1 and CDR2 from the germline V gene are KGHSH and LQKENI. Trimming left V 2 bases short and J 1 base short, with 11 bases between. The CDR3 spells CASSPKDLENTEAFF. CDR3 sequence (DNA): TGTGCCAGCTCACCAAAGGATCTGGAGAACACTGAAGCTTTCTTT. The full variable domain, with the rest looked up from reference TRBV18 and TRBJ1-1, is NAGVMQNPRHLVRRRGQEARLRCSPMKGHSHVYWYRQLPEEGLKFMVYLQKENIIDESGMPKERFSAEFPKEGPSILRIQQVVRGDSAAYFCASSPKDLENTEAFFGQGTRLTVV.

This clonotype was counted only a few times. The chain joins TRBV2 to TRBJ2-5, with TRBD2 matching over 7 bases. In germline, CDR1 is SNHLY, CDR2 FYNNEI. J gave up 1 base and V 5 bases, and 4 bases lay outside the gene matches. The CDR3 is 14 residues long. CDR3 residues: CASSSGGGQETQYF. DNA of the CDR3: TGTGCCAGCAGTAGTGGCGGGGGCCAAGAGACCCAGTACTTC.

Many counts were recorded for this clonotype. The chain combines TRBV7-9 with TRBJ2-1; a possible D gene is TRBD1 (7 bases). CDR1 and CDR2 from the germline V gene are SEHNR and FQNEAQ (reference sequence). This CDR3 has 12 amino acids. Trimming took 5 bases from V and 14 from J, leaving 16 bases between them. CDR3 in DNA: TGTGCCAGCAGCCAGGGGGGTACTGCGAAGTTCTTC. Translation gives CASSQGGTAKFF.

There are many counts of this clonotype. This chain links TRBV9 with TRBJ1-4, with D possibly matching TRBD1 (5 bases). This CDR3 contains 15 residues. Trimming shortened V by 1 base and J by 6 bases, and 13 bases separated the two germline ends. Germline CDR1 and CDR2: SGDLS and YYNGEE. The CDR3 region is CASSVSGGGHEKLFF. In DNA form, the CDR3 reads TGTGCCAGCAGCGTATCCGGGGGGGGTCATGAAAAACTGTTTTTT.

This clonotype occurred a few times. The chain is built from TRBV29-1 and TRBJ2-5; D is uncertain. V was clipped by 7 bases and J by 0 bases, with 9 bases between them. The CDR3 length is 12 residues. CDR1 is SQVTM, CDR2 ANQGSEA, per germline. CDR3 bases: TGCAGCGACCAGACGGACCAAGAGACCCAGTACTTC. Translation gives CSDQTDQETQYF.

The chain employs TRBV7-2 and TRBJ2-2; D is ambiguous. The length of the CDR3 is 15 residues. CDR1 SGHTA and CDR2 FQGNSA come from the germline V gene. V lost 5 bases and J 1 base, leaving 11 bases between the germline ends. This CDR3 is CASSPRRGNTGELFF. The CDR3 region has the DNA TGTGCCAGCAGCCCCAGGAGAGGGAACACCGGGGAGCTGTTTTTT.

Only a few counts were recorded for this clonotype. CDR3 sequence: CASRLLRGDPLTDTQYF. CDR3 nucleotides: TGCGCCAGCAGGCTTCTCCGGGGAGACCCACTCACAGATACGCAGTATTTT. The chain is built from TRBV5-1 and TRBJ2-3; the D gene is possibly TRBD2 (5 bases). Trimming took off 5 bases at V and 2 bases at J, with 21 bases between the two ends. CDR3 size: 17 residues. Germline V gene sequence: CDR1 SGHRS, CDR2 YFSETQ. The entire variable domain, with the rest obtained from reference TRBV5-1 and TRBJ2-3, is as follows: KAGVTQTPRYLIKTRGQQVTLSCSPISGHRSVSWYQQTPGQGLQFLFEYFSETQRNKGNFPGRFSGRQFSNSRSEMNVSTLELGDSALYLCASRLLRGDPLTDTQYFGPGTRLTVL.

Many counts were recorded for this clonotype. The chain joins TRBV5-6 to TRBJ2-5; 10 bases agree with TRBD1. This CDR3 comprises 15 residues. Germline CDR1 and CDR2: SGHDT and YYEEEE. Trimming at V came to 4 bases and at J to 2 bases, leaving 5 bases not matched to a gene. The DNA for the CDR3 is TGTGCCAGCAGCCCGACAGGGGGCTTTCAAGAGACCCAGTACTTC. It yields the protein CASSPTGGFQETQYF.

This clonotype came up a few times. The chain joins TRBV12-3 or TRBV12-4 to TRBJ2-5; possible D gene TRBD2, 5 bases. CDR3 length equals 13 residues. V lost 7 bases and J 1 base, leaving 10 bases between the germline ends. The CDR3 region is CASNAGTQETQYF. For the CDR3, the DNA is TGTGCCAGCAATGCGGGTACCCAAGAGACCCAGTACTTC.

This clonotype was observed at least ten times. The chain links TRBV4-3 to TRBJ2-4; D is possibly TRBD1 or TRBD2 (6 bases each). This CDR3 spans 13 amino acids. Per germline, CDR1 LGHNA and CDR2 YSLEER. Deletions cut 1 base from V and 12 bases from J, with 13 bases between. The CDR3 here is CASSQVGGGHQYF. The CDR3 coding sequence is TGCGCCAGCAGCCAAGTAGGAGGGGGACATCAGTACTTC.

The rearrangement uses TRBV28 and TRBJ1-2; 10 bases map to TRBD1. The junction had 5 bases not matched to a gene; V was cut back by 2 bases and J by 5 bases. Germline lookup yields CDR1 MDHEN and CDR2 SYDVKM. There are 15 residues in the CDR3. The CDR3: CASSLLGQGKYGYTF. The CDR3 DNA sequence: TGTGCCAGCAGTTTACTGGGACAGGGGAAGTATGGCTACACCTTC.